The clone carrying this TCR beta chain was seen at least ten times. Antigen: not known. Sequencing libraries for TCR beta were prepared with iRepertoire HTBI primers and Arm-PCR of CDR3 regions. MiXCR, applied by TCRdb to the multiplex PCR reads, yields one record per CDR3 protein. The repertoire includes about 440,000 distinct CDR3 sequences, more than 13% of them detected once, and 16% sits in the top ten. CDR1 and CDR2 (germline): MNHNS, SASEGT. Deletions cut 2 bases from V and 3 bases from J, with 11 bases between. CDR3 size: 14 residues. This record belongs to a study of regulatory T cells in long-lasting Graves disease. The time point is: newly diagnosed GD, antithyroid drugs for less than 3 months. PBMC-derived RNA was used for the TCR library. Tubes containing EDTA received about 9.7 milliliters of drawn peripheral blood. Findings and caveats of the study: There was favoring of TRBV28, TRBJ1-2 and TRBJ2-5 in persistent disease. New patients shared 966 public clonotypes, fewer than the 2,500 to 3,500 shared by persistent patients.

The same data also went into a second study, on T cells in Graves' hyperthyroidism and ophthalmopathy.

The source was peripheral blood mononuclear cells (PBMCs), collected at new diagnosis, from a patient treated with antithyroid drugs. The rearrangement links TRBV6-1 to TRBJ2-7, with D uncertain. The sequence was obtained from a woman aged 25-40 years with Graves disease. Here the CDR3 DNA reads TGTGCCAGCAGTGAAAGGCTAGGAAACTACGAGCAGTACTTC. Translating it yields CASSERLGNYEQYF.